The 7 T cell receptor beta chains below were found in one sample sequenced in a study of blood T cell repertoires in COVID-19. Profiling relied on immunoSEQ multiplex PCR, and the TCRdb table lists in-frame clones only, not all of them. The data contain 81,000 or so clones, over 75% of them seen just once; the ten biggest clones take up about 13%. The source material was peripheral blood. These receptors were taken from a human donor in a cohort sampled during active COVID-19.

The rearrangement uses TRBV7-8 and TRBJ2-5, with a tentative D call TRBD1 (6 bases). The germline V gene has CDR1 SGHVS and CDR2 FQNEAQ. V lost 5 bases and J lost 1, with 23 bases in between. This CDR3 is built from 18 residues. The CDR3 DNA sequence: TGTGCCAGCAGCCTCCGTATTAGAACAGGGAAGGGCCAAGAGACCCAGTACTTC. Protein sequence: CASSLRIRTGKGQETQYF. Looking up the rest from reference TRBV7-8 and TRBJ2-5 gives the full variable domain: GAGVSQSPRYKVAKRGQDVALRCDPISGHVSLFWYQQALGQGPEFLTYFQNEAQLDKSGLPSDRFFAERPEGSVSTLKIQRTQQEDSAVYLCASSLRIRTGKGQETQYFGPGTRLLVL.

This clone has a count of ten or more. The V gene is TRBV18, the J gene TRBJ2-1; possibly TRBD1 for D (6 bases). CDR1 and CDR2 from the germline V gene are KGHSH and LQKENI. There are 12 residues in the CDR3. The V end lost 5 bases, the J end lost 6 bases, and 8 bases lay between the germline ends. This chain's CDR3 is CASSLQGNEQFF. The CDR3 coding sequence is TGTGCCAGCTCATTACAGGGCAATGAGCAGTTCTTC.

This chain joins TRBV7-2 and TRBJ1-4; unclear D gene. The CDR3 has 15 residues. The V gene lost 0 bases and the J gene lost 1 base, with 6 bases spanning the gap. The germline CDR1 and CDR2 sequences are SGHTA and FQGNSA. The CDR3 here is CASSLARGTNEKLFF. Here the CDR3 DNA reads TGTGCCAGCAGCTTAGCGCGGGGAACTAATGAAAAACTGTTTTTT.

This clone was counted between two and nine times. The CDR3 sequence is CASKEVDWENTEAFF. The CDR3 DNA reads as TGTGCCAGCAAGGAGGTGGATTGGGAAAACACTGAAGCTTTCTTT. The gene calls are TRBV2 and TRBJ1-1, with unresolved D. Trimming shortened V by 7 bases and J by 2 bases, and 17 bases separated the two germline ends. The CDR3 is 15 residues long. Germline CDR1 reads SNHLY; CDR2 reads FYNNEI. Together with reference TRBV2 and TRBJ1-1, the CDR3 gives the full variable domain: EPEVTQTPSHQVTQMGQEVILRCVPISNHLYFYWYRQILGQKVEFLVSFYNNEISEKSEIFDDQFSVERPDGSNFTLKIRSTKLEDSAMYFCASKEVDWENTEAFFGQGTRLTVV.

There are a few counts of this clone. This sequence joins TRBV7-2 and TRBJ2-7; D is perhaps TRBD1 (6 bases). The CDR3 runs 15 residues. The germline V gene has CDR1 SGHTA and CDR2 FQGNSA. V was pared by 5 bases and J by 3 bases, with 17 bases between. CDR3 coding DNA: TGTGCCAGCAGCCTCAGGGGTGGGACCCTCTACGAGCAGTACTTC. Protein sequence: CASSLRGGTLYEQYF. The variable domain in full, with the rest retrieved from reference TRBV7-2 and TRBJ2-7, is GAGVSQSPSNKVTEKGKDVELRCDPISGHTALYWYRQSLGQGLEFLIYFQGNSAPDKSGLPSDRFSAERTGGSVSTLTIQRTQQEDSAVYLCASSLRGGTLYEQYFGPGTRLTVT.

This clone appeared a few times. This chain joins TRBV18 and TRBJ2-1; TRBD2 aligns across 7 bases. V gave up 4 bases and J gave up 1 base; unmatched junction bases: 7. This CDR3 spans 16 amino acids. Germline loops: CDR1 KGHSH, CDR2 LQKENI. The DNA for the CDR3 is TGTGCCAGCTCACGAGCCGCCGGGGGGTCCTACAATGAGCAGTTCTTC. Encoded protein: CASSRAAGGSYNEQFF.

The rearrangement uses TRBV28 and TRBJ1-6; the D is unclear. The CDR3 length is 13 residues. Germline lookup yields CDR1 MDHEN and CDR2 SYDVKM. V was trimmed by 6 bases and J by 8 bases, leaving 11 bases between them. The CDR3 here is CASSPPGDSPLHF. The CDR3 DNA reads as TGTGCCAGCAGCCCCCCCGGGGATTCACCCCTCCACTTT. Variable domain in full (rest from reference TRBV28 and TRBJ1-6): DVKVTQSSRYLVKRTGEKVFLECVQDMDHENMFWYRQDPGLGLRLIYFSYDVKMKEKGDIPEGYSVSREKKERFSLILESASTNQTSMYLCASSPPGDSPLHFGNGTRLTVT.